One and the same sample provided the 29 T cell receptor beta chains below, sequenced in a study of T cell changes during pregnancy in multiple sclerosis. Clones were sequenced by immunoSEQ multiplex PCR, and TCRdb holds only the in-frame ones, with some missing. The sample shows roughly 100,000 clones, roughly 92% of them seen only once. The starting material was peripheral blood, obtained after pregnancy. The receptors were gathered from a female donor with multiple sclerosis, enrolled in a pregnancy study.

The CDR3 protein is CASSLGVGQGADEQYF. The CDR3 DNA is TGCGCCAGCAGCTTGGGGGTGGGACAGGGGGCCGACGAGCAGTACTTC. The chain is built from TRBV5-1 and TRBJ2-7; 12 nucleotides agree with TRBD1. The CDR3 runs 16 residues. In germline, CDR1 is SGHRS, CDR2 YFSETQ. The J segment lost 5 bases and the V segment lost 0 bases, leaving 6 bases of the junction unmatched.

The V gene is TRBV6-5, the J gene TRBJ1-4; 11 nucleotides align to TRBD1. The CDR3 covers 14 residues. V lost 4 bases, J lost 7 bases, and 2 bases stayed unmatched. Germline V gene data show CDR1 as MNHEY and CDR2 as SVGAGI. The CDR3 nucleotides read TGTGCCAGCAGTTTTGGGACAGGGGGTGAAAAACTGTTTTTT. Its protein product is CASSFGTGGEKLFF.

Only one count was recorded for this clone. The CDR3 DNA sequence: TGTGCCAGCAGTGGAGCGGGCGCTGGCACAGATACGCAGTATTTT. Amino acid sequence: CASSGAGAGTDTQYF. The V gene is TRBV2, the J gene TRBJ2-3, with D perhaps matching TRBD2 (6 bases). Germline V gene lookup returns CDR1 SNHLY and CDR2 FYNNEI. CDR3 size: 15 residues. The V gene lost 4 bases and the J gene lost 1 base, with 12 bases spanning the gap.

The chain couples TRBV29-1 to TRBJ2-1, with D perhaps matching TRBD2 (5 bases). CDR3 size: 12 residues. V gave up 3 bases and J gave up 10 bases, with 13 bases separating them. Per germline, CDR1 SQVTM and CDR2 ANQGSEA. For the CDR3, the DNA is TGCAGCGTTGATTGGACTGTGATGGAGCAGTTCTTC. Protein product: CSVDWTVMEQFF.

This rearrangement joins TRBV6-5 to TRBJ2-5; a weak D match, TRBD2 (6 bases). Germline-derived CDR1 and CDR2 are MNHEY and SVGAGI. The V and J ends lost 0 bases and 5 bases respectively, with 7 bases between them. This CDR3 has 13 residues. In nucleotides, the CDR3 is TGTGCCAGCAGTTACTCGGGGGGTGAGACCCAGTACTTC. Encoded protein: CASSYSGGETQYF.

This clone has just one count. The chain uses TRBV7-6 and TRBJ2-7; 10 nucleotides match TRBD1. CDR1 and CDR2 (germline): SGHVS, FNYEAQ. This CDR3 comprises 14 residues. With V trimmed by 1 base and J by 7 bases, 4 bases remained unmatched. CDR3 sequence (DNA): TGTGCCAGCAGCTTAGGGACAGGGGGGAAGGAGCAGTACTTC. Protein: CASSLGTGGKEQYF.

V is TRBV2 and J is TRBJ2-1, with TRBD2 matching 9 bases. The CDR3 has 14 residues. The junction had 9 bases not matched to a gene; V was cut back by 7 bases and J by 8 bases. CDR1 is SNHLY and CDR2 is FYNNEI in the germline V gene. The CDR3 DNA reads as TGTGCCAGCACAGTGGAACTAGCGGGCTATGAGCAGTTCTTC. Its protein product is CASTVELAGYEQFF.

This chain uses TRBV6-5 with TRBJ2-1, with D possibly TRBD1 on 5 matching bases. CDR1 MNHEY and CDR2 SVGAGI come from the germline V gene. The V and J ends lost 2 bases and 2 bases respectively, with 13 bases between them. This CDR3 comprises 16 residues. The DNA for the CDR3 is TGTGCCAGCAGTTACACCAGGGTACCTACCTACAATGAGCAGTTCTTC. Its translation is CASSYTRVPTYNEQFF.

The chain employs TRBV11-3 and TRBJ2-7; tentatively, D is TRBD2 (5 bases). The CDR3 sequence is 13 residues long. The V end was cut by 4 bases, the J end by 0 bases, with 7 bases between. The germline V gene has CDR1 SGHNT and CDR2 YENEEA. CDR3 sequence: CASSSTSSYEQYF. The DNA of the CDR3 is TGTGCCAGCAGCTCCACTAGCTCCTACGAGCAGTACTTC.

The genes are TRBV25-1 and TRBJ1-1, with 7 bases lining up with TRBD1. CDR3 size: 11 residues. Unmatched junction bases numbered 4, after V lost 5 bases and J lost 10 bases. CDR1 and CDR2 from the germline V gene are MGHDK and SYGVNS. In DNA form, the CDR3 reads TGTGCCAGCAGTTTGGGACAGCGAGCTTTCTTT. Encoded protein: CASSLGQRAFF. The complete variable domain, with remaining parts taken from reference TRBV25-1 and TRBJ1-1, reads EADIYQTPRYLVIGTGKKITLECSQTMGHDKMYWYQQDPGMELHLIHYSYGVNSTEKGDLSSESTVSRIRTEHFPLTLESARPSHTSQYLCASSLGQRAFFGQGTRLTVV.

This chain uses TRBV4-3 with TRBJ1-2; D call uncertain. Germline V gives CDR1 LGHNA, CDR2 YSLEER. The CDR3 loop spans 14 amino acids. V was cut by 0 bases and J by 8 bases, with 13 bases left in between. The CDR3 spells CASSQDRGVRGYTF. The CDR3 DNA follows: TGCGCCAGCAGCCAAGATCGCGGGGTTCGCGGCTACACCTTC.

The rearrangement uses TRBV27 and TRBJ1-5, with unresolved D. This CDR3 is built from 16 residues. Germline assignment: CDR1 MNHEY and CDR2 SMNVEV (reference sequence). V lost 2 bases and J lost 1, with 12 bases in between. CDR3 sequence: CASSLSMILSNQPQHF. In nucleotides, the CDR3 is TGTGCCAGCAGTTTAAGCATGATCCTAAGCAATCAGCCCCAGCATTTT.

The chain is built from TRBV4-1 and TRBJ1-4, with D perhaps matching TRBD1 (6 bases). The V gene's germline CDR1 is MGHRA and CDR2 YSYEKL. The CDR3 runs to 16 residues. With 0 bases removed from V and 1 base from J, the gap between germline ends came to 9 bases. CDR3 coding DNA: TGCGCCAGCAGCCAAGAGTGGGGGCGAACTAATGAAAAACTGTTTTTT. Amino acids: CASSQEWGRTNEKLFF.

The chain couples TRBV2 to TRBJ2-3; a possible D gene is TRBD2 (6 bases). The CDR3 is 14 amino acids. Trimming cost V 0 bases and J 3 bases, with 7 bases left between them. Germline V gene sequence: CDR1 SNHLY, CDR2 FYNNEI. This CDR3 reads CASSEARGTDTQYF. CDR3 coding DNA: TGTGCCAGCAGTGAAGCGCGGGGAACAGATACGCAGTATTTT.

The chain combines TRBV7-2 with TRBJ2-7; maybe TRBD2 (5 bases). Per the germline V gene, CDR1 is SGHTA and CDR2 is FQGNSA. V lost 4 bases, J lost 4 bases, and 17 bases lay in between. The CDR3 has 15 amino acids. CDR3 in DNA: TGTGCCAGCAGCTCCGCGGGCAGACTGAGTTACGAGCAGTACTTC. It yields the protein CASSSAGRLSYEQYF.

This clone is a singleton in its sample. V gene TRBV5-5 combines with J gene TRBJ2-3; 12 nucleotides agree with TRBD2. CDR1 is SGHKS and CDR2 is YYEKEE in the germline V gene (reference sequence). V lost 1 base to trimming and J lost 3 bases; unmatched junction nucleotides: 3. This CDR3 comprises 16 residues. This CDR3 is CASSLQLAGGTDTQYF. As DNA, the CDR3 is TGTGCCAGCAGCTTGCAACTAGCGGGAGGAACAGATACGCAGTATTTT.

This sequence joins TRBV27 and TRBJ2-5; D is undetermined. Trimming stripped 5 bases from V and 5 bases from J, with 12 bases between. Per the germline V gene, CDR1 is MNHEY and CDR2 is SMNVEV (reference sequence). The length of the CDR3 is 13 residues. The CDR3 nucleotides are TGTGCCAGCAGTCTGTGGGCCCGGGAGACCCAGTACTTC. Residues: CASSLWARETQYF.

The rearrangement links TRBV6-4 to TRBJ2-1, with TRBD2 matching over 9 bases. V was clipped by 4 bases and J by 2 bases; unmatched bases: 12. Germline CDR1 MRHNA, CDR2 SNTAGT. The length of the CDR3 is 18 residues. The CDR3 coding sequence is TGTGCCAGCAGTGCTGAGCCTAGCGGGGTCTTAACCTACAATGAGCAGTTCTTC. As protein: CASSAEPSGVLTYNEQFF.

CDR3 amino acids: CASSPIQGSNTGELFF. The CDR3 bases are TGTGCCAGCTCACCGATCCAGGGTAGTAACACCGGGGAGCTGTTTTTT. The J gene is TRBJ2-2, the V gene TRBV18; D is perhaps TRBD1 (5 bases). The V gene's germline CDR1 is KGHSH and CDR2 LQKENI. The CDR3 is made up of 16 amino acids. Trimming removed 3 bases from V and 2 bases from J, with 13 bases in between.

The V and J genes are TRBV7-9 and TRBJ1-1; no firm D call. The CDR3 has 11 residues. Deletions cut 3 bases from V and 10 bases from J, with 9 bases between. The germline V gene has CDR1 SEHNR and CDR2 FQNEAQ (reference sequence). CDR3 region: CASSFGEGAFF. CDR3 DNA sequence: TGTGCCAGCAGCTTTGGGGAGGGAGCTTTCTTT.

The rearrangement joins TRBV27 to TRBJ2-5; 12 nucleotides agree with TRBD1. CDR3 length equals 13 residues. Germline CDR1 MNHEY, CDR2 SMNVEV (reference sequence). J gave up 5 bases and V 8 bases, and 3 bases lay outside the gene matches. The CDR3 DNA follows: TGTGCCAGCGGGGACAGGGGGCCGGAGACCCAGTACTTC. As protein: CASGDRGPETQYF.

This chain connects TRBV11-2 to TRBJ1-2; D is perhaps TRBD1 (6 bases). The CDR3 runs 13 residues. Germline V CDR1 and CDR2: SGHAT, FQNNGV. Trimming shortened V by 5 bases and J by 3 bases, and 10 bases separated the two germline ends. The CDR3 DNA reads TGTGCCAGCAGCCCCACAGGGTACTATGGCTACACCTTC. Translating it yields CASSPTGYYGYTF.

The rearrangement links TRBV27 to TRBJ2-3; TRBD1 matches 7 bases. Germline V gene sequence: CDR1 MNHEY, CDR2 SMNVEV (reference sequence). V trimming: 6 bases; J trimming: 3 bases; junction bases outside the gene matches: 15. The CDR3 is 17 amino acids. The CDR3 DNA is TGTGCCAGCAGGCCAAGGACAGGTGCTACTATTACAGATACGCAGTATTTT. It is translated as CASRPRTGATITDTQYF.

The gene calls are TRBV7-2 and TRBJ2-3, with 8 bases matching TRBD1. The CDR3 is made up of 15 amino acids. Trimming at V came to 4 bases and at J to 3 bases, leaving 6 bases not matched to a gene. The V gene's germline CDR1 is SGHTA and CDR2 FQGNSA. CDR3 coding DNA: TGTGCCAGCAGCTCTCGGACAGGGATTACAGATACGCAGTATTTT. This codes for CASSSRTGITDTQYF.

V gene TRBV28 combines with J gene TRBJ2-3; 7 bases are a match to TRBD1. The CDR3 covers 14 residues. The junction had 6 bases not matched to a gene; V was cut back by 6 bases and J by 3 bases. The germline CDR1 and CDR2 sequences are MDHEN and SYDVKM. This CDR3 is CASSPGGGTDTQYF. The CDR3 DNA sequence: TGTGCCAGCAGCCCAGGGGGTGGGACAGATACGCAGTATTTT.

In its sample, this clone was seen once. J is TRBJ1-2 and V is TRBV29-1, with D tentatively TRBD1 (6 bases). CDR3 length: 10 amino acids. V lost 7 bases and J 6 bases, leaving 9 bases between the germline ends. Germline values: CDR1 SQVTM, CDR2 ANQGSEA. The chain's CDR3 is CSAGQNGYTF. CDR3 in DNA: TGCAGCGCCGGACAGAATGGCTACACCTTC.

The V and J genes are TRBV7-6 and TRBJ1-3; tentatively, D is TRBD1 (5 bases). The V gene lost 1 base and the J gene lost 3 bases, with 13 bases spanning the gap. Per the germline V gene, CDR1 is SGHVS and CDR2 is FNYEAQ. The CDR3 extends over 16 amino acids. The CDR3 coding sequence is TGTGCCAGCAGCTTAGGGCGGGGACTGGATGGAAACACCATATATTTT. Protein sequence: CASSLGRGLDGNTIYF. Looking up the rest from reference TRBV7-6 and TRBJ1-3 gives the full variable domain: GAGVSQSPRYKVTKRGQDVALRCDPISGHVSLYWYRQALGQGPEFLTYFNYEAQQDKSGLPNDRFSAERPEGSISTLTIQRTEQRDSAMYRCASSLGRGLDGNTIYFGEGSWLTVV.

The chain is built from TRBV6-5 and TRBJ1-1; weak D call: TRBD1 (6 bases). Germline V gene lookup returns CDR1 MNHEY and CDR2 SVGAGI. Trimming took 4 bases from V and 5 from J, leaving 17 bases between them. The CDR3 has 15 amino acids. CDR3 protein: CASSSEGGAGTEAFF. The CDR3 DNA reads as TGTGCCAGCAGTTCCGAAGGGGGAGCGGGGACTGAAGCTTTCTTT.

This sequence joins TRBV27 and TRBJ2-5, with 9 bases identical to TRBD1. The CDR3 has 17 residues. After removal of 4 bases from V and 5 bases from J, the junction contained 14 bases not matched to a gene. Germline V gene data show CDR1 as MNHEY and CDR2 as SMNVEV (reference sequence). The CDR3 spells CASSSRRDRGYKETQYF. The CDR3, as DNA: TGTGCCAGCAGTTCCAGACGAGACAGGGGGTACAAGGAGACCCAGTACTTC.